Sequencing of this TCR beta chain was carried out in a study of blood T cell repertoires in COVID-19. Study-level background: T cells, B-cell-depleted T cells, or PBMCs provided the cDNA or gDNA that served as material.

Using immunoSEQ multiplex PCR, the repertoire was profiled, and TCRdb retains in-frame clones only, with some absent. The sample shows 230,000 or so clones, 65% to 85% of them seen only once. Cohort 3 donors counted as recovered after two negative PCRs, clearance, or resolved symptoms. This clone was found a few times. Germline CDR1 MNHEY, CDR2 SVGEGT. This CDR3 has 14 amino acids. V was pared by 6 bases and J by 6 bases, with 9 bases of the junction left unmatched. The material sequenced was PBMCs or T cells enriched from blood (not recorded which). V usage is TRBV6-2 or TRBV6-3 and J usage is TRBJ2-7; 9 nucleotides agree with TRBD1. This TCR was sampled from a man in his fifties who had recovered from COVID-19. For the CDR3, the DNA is TGTGCCAGCAGCCCCGGGACAGGGTTAATCGAGCAGTACTTC. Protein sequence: CASSPGTGLIEQYF.